The rows below give T cell receptor beta chains drawn from one sample of a study of blood T cells in healthy people across ages. MiXCR was run by TCRdb on the 5' RACE reads, yielding one entry per CDR3 protein. The table lists over 450,000 distinct CDR3 sequences, less than 25% of them singletons. A further study also used this sample, focusing on T cells of mothers and their children.

Sequenced material: blood. The receptors come from a boy younger than 18 in good health. CDR3s include the opening cysteine and the closing phenylalanine or tryptophan. The order of the fields is V gene, clone size, J gene, D gene, CDR3 DNA, CDR3 protein. A D gene is named only where the DNA matches it firmly. Expanded clones get a size class; other rows say once, few or many, or leave the size out.

V gene: TRBV24-1; clone size: NA; J gene: TRBJ2-1; D gene: TRBD1; CDR3 DNA: TGTGCCACCAGTGACCCGTTTCGACAGGGGGTGAATGAGCAGTTCTTC; CDR3 protein: CATSDPFRQGVNEQFF
V gene: TRBV6-2/TRBV6-3; clone size: NA; J gene: TRBJ2-3; D gene: NA; CDR3 DNA: TGTGCCAGCTCCCGGGACACCAGAAGCACAGATACGCAGTATTTT; CDR3 protein: CASSRDTRSTDTQYF
V gene: TRBV2; clone size: few; J gene: TRBJ1-4; D gene: NA; CDR3 DNA: TGTGCCAGCAGTGACGGCCCCGACAGGTTAGGTGAAAAACTGTTTTTT; CDR3 protein: CASSDGPDRLGEKLFF
V gene: TRBV28; clone size: NA; J gene: TRBJ1-2; D gene: NA; CDR3 DNA: TGTGCCAGCAGCGCAGGGAGTGTCTATGGCTACACCTTC; CDR3 protein: CASSAGSVYGYTF
V gene: TRBV7-3; clone size: few; J gene: TRBJ2-1; D gene: NA; CDR3 DNA: TGTGCCAGCAGCCCCAACAGGGCTCTCTACAATGAGCAGTTCTTC; CDR3 protein: CASSPNRALYNEQFF
V gene: TRBV5-1; clone size: NA; J gene: TRBJ1-6; D gene: NA; CDR3 DNA: TGCGCCAGCAGCCTGGACAGCGCCAATTCACCCCTCCACTTT; CDR3 protein: CASSLDSANSPLHF
V gene: TRBV4-3; clone size: NA; J gene: TRBJ2-1; D gene: NA; CDR3 DNA: TGCGCCAGCAGCCAAGCGACCTTGAGCTCCTACAATGAGCAGTTCTTC; CDR3 protein: CASSQATLSSYNEQFF
V gene: TRBV7-2; clone size: NA; J gene: TRBJ2-7; D gene: NA; CDR3 DNA: TGTGCCAGCAGCCAACCGGTTCTAGACGAGCAGTACTTC; CDR3 protein: CASSQPVLDEQYF
V gene: TRBV28; clone size: NA; J gene: TRBJ2-1; D gene: NA; CDR3 DNA: TGTGCCAGCAGTTTGGAGGTCAGGAATGAGCAGTTCTTC; CDR3 protein: CASSLEVRNEQFF
V gene: TRBV7-6; clone size: NA; J gene: TRBJ2-2; D gene: TRBD2; CDR3 DNA: TGTGCCAGCAGCTTAGTCTCTAGCGGGACAAACACCGGGGAGCTGTTTTTT; CDR3 protein: CASSLVSSGTNTGELFF
V gene: TRBV7-8; clone size: many; J gene: TRBJ2-7; D gene: NA; CDR3 DNA: TGTGCCAGCAGCCCCCGGACTTCCTACGAGCAGTACTTC; CDR3 protein: CASSPRTSYEQYF
V gene: TRBV21-1; clone size: few; J gene: TRBJ1-5; D gene: NA; CDR3 DNA: TGTGCCAGCAGCCCAGGGACAGGGATCTCATGGTTTTGTTTGCCCCAGCATTTT; CDR3 protein: CASSPGTGISWFCLPQHF
V gene: TRBV7-2; clone size: NA; J gene: TRBJ2-5; D gene: NA; CDR3 DNA: TGTGCCAGCAGCGCCGGGGGTCACCTACAAGAGACCCAGTACTTC; CDR3 protein: CASSAGGHLQETQYF
V gene: TRBV20-1; clone size: once; J gene: TRBJ2-7; D gene: TRBD2; CDR3 DNA: TGCAGTGCTAGAGATCTGGAGCGGGAGCACGGGGAGCAGTACTTC; CDR3 protein: CSARDLEREHGEQYF
V gene: TRBV11-2; clone size: NA; J gene: TRBJ2-5; D gene: NA; CDR3 DNA: TGTGCCAGCAGCTTCTTAGGGTACCAAGAGACCCAGTACTTC; CDR3 protein: CASSFLGYQETQYF
V gene: TRBV3-1; clone size: few; J gene: TRBJ2-7; D gene: NA; CDR3 DNA: TGTGCCAGCAGCCCCTTTTTTGGGGACTACGAGCAGTACTTC; CDR3 protein: CASSPFFGDYEQYF
V gene: TRBV12-3/TRBV12-4; clone size: few; J gene: TRBJ2-7; D gene: TRBD1; CDR3 DNA: TGTGCCAGCAGTCCAACACCGGGACAGATCTACGAGCAGTACTTC; CDR3 protein: CASSPTPGQIYEQYF
V gene: TRBV7-8; clone size: NA; J gene: TRBJ2-3; D gene: TRBD2; CDR3 DNA: TGTGCCAGCAGCTTAGCGAGCGGGGGGGCAGGAGATACGCAGTATTTT; CDR3 protein: CASSLASGGAGDTQYF
V gene: TRBV5-6; clone size: NA; J gene: TRBJ2-1; D gene: TRBD2; CDR3 DNA: TGTGCCAGCAGCTTTTCGGGACTAGCGGGGAGTAAGCAGTTCTTC; CDR3 protein: CASSFSGLAGSKQFF
V gene: TRBV6-6; clone size: few; J gene: TRBJ2-5; D gene: TRBD2; CDR3 DNA: TGTGCCAGCAGTTATCGCCCTAGCGGGGGAAACCCTTCTCGGTTCTTC; CDR3 protein: CASSYRPSGGNPSRFF
V gene: TRBV4-3; clone size: NA; J gene: TRBJ1-3; D gene: NA; CDR3 DNA: TGCGCCAGCAGCCAAGATAGGGGAAGATACTCTGGAAACACCATATATTTT; CDR3 protein: CASSQDRGRYSGNTIYF
V gene: TRBV14; clone size: NA; J gene: TRBJ1-6; D gene: TRBD1; CDR3 DNA: TGTGCCAGCAGCCTACAGGGGCCCTATAATTCACCCCCCCACTTT; CDR3 protein: CASSLQGPYNSPPHF
V gene: TRBV10-3; clone size: few; J gene: TRBJ1-6; D gene: TRBD1; CDR3 DNA: TGTGCCATCAACGAGGACAGGGGAAATTCACCCCTCCACTTT; CDR3 protein: CAINEDRGNSPLHF
V gene: TRBV30; clone size: NA; J gene: TRBJ2-1; D gene: NA; CDR3 DNA: TGTGCCTGGAGTGGTGAGGCTAGCTCCTACAATGAGCAGTTCTTC; CDR3 protein: CAWSGEASSYNEQFF
V gene: TRBV27; clone size: NA; J gene: TRBJ2-2; D gene: NA; CDR3 DNA: TGTGCCATCAGGGACGGCACCGGGGAGCTGTTTTTT; CDR3 protein: CAIRDGTGELFF
V gene: TRBV6-5; clone size: few; J gene: TRBJ2-1; D gene: TRBD2; CDR3 DNA: TGTGCCAGCCACCCCGAAGCGGGGGAACTCTACAATGAGCAGTTCTTC; CDR3 protein: CASHPEAGELYNEQFF
V gene: TRBV27; clone size: NA; J gene: TRBJ2-7; D gene: TRBD1; CDR3 DNA: TGTGCCAGCGGGGACAGGGTCTACGAGCAGTACTTC; CDR3 protein: CASGDRVYEQYF
V gene: TRBV10-2; clone size: NA; J gene: TRBJ2-7; D gene: NA; CDR3 DNA: TGCGCCAGCAGTGACCGCAGGGGTCGACCCTACGAGCAGTACTTC; CDR3 protein: CASSDRRGRPYEQYF
V gene: TRBV27; clone size: NA; J gene: TRBJ2-5; D gene: NA; CDR3 DNA: TGTGCCAGCAGTGGGGGGACCAGACAAGAGACCCAGTACTTC; CDR3 protein: CASSGGTRQETQYF
V gene: TRBV19; clone size: NA; J gene: TRBJ2-5; D gene: NA; CDR3 DNA: TGTGCCAGTAGTATAGCAGGGGGGTACCAAGAGACCCAGTACTTC; CDR3 protein: CASSIAGGYQETQYF
V gene: TRBV9; clone size: few; J gene: TRBJ2-5; D gene: NA; CDR3 DNA: TGTGCCAGCAGCGTAGACGGGCAGGGGAGTTCGGAGACCCAGTACTTC; CDR3 protein: CASSVDGQGSSETQYF
V gene: TRBV12-3/TRBV12-4; clone size: NA; J gene: TRBJ1-2; D gene: NA; CDR3 DNA: TGTGCCAGCAGTTTATTCGGGGGGAATGGCTACACCTTC; CDR3 protein: CASSLFGGNGYTF
V gene: TRBV5-1; clone size: NA; J gene: TRBJ1-3; D gene: NA; CDR3 DNA: TGCGCCAGCAGCTTGGAGGGCGCGAGGGACACCATATATTTT; CDR3 protein: CASSLEGARDTIYF
V gene: TRBV6-5; clone size: NA; J gene: TRBJ1-5; D gene: NA; CDR3 DNA: TGTGCCAGCACCCCCAGGGCCGGCAATCAGCCCCAGCATTTT; CDR3 protein: CASTPRAGNQPQHF
V gene: TRBV28; clone size: few; J gene: TRBJ2-7; D gene: NA; CDR3 DNA: TGTGCCAGCAGGTCGGGACAAGGGGGGGATTACGAGCAGTACTTC; CDR3 protein: CASRSGQGGDYEQYF